This T cell receptor beta chain derives from a study of beta chain features in type 1 diabetes. Study at large: Examination of sorted cells across all samples involved roughly 100 million cells. Study observations and caveats: A pattern of fewer insertions and more deletions at VDJ junctions was seen in type 1 diabetes patients.

This CDR3 comprises 14 residues. From germline, CDR1 is SGDLS and CDR2 YYNGEE. Trimming shortened V by 4 bases and J by 2 bases, and 10 bases separated the two germline ends. All of the isolated RNA was reverse transcribed, so expressed TCRB transcripts were sequenced. Naive, central memory and regulatory T cell samples averaged around 3.8 million reads. Sequenced by immunoSEQ multiplex PCR; TCRdb stores in-frame clones only, minus some. The repertoire includes under 550,000 clones, 10% to 12% of them detected once, and 0.035% to 0.05% sits in the top ten. For this clone: The target antigen is unknown.

Sorted populations all exceeded 95% purity. The specimen was naive CD4+ T cells from blood. This clonotype was sampled from a young woman in good health. The rearrangement joins TRBV9 to TRBJ1-5; no definite D call. Written as DNA, the CDR3 is TGTGCCAGCAGCCCGCGACCAGGCAATCAGCCCCAGCATTTT. It translates to CASSPRPGNQPQHF.